Each of the 14 T cell receptor beta chains below was sequenced from the same sample in a study of blood T cell repertoires in COVID-19. Repertoires were generated with immunoSEQ multiplex PCR, while TCRdb's copy carries only in-frame clones and drops some. The table has over 110,000 clones, approximately 88% seen once; the top ten hold 28%. Sequenced: peripheral blood. Receptors originate from a human donor in a cohort sampled during active COVID-19.

The rearrangement links TRBV4-2 to TRBJ2-5; a weak D match, TRBD2 (6 bases). CDR1 LGHNA and CDR2 YNFKEQ come from the germline V gene. Trimming removed 0 bases at V and 5 bases at J, with 10 bases between. CDR3 length: 14 amino acids. CDR3 loop: CASSQDGGYETQYF. CDR3 DNA sequence: TGTGCCAGCAGCCAAGATGGGGGGTACGAGACCCAGTACTTC.

The rearrangement links TRBV6-5 to TRBJ2-5; 9 nucleotides match TRBD2. The length of the CDR3 is 14 residues. Germline loops: CDR1 MNHEY, CDR2 SVGAGI. The J segment lost 1 base and the V segment lost 8 bases, leaving 5 bases of the junction unmatched. CDR3 in DNA: TGTGCCAGCTCCGGGACTAGCACCCAAGAGACCCAGTACTTC. Translation gives CASSGTSTQETQYF.

This clone was seen once. The V gene is TRBV11-3, the J gene TRBJ2-1; 15 nucleotides align to TRBD2. CDR1 and CDR2 (germline): SGHNT, YENEEA. The CDR3 is 15 amino acids. Losses at the gene ends were 4 bases for V and 9 bases for J; bases not matched to a gene: 4. The DNA of the CDR3 is TGTGCCAGCAGCTCTGGACTAGCGGGGGGGCGTGAGCAGTTCTTC. Amino acids: CASSSGLAGGREQFF.

The V gene is TRBV19, the J gene TRBJ1-3; D is perhaps TRBD1 (5 bases). Trimming shortened V by 5 bases and J by 0 bases, and 11 bases separated the two germline ends. Germline CDR1 reads LNHDA; CDR2 reads SQIVND (reference sequence). This CDR3 comprises 15 residues. CDR3 nucleotide sequence: TGTGCCAGTAGTGCCCTGGGACTCTCTGGAAACACCATATATTTT. It is translated as CASSALGLSGNTIYF.

The chain combines TRBV6-2 or TRBV6-3 with TRBJ1-4, with D perhaps TRBD1 (6 bases). Trimming took off 5 bases at V and 8 bases at J, with 9 bases between the two ends. The CDR3 contains 12 residues. Germline V gives CDR1 MNHEY, CDR2 SVGEGT. The CDR3 DNA follows: TGTGCCAGCAGTATACAGGGAGAAAAACTGTTTTTT. This codes for CASSIQGEKLFF.

The CDR3 spells CASSSLAGSTDTQYF. Written as DNA, the CDR3 is TGTGCCAGCAGCTCGTTAGCGGGGAGCACAGATACGCAGTATTTT. The J gene is TRBJ2-3, the V gene TRBV7-9; 8 positions agree with TRBD2. Germline CDR1 and CDR2: SEHNR and FQNEAQ (reference sequence). The ends lost 4 bases at V and 0 bases at J; junction bases unmatched: 3. CDR3 length equals 15 residues.

This clone was seen only once. The chain employs TRBV6-5 and TRBJ1-5, with 7 bases identical to TRBD1. This CDR3 has 13 amino acids. With V trimmed by 4 bases and J by 7 bases, 4 bases remained unmatched. The V gene's germline CDR1 is MNHEY and CDR2 SVGAGI. The CDR3 DNA reads TGTGCCAGCAGTTTCGACAGGGACCAGCCCCAGCATTTT. This codes for CASSFDRDQPQHF.

The chain is built from TRBV7-3 and TRBJ2-1, with D possibly TRBD1 on 5 matching bases. Germline V gene data show CDR1 as SGHTA and CDR2 as FQGTGA. The CDR3 is made up of 14 amino acids. The V end was cut by 1 base, the J end by 5 bases, with 9 bases between. This CDR3 reads CASSLSQGNNEQFF. CDR3 coding DNA: TGTGCCAGCAGCTTAAGCCAGGGTAACAATGAGCAGTTCTTC.

The chain carries TRBV7-9 and TRBJ1-1, with TRBD1 as a possible D gene (6 bases). This CDR3 contains 14 residues. V lost 1 base and J 4 bases, leaving 10 bases between the germline ends. Germline V gene lookup returns CDR1 SEHNR and CDR2 FQNEAQ (reference sequence). The chain's CDR3 is CASSLGTATTEAFF. DNA for the CDR3: TGTGCCAGCAGCTTAGGGACAGCGACCACTGAAGCTTTCTTT.

The rearrangement uses TRBV7-6 and TRBJ2-1; D unresolved. This CDR3 is 14 amino acids long. Germline CDR1 is SGHVS and CDR2 is FNYEAQ. Trimming shortened V by 8 bases and J by 1 base, and 12 bases separated the two germline ends. Written as DNA, the CDR3 is TGTGCCAGCGGCGCAGGTGGTTCCTACAATGAGCAGTTCTTC. Amino acids: CASGAGGSYNEQFF.

This clone was observed once. The V gene is TRBV4-1, the J gene TRBJ1-2; D not resolved. Trimming shortened V by 4 bases and J by 1 base, and 10 bases separated the two germline ends. The germline V gene has CDR1 MGHRA and CDR2 YSYEKL. This CDR3 contains 14 residues. CDR3: CASSPTGLNYGYTF. DNA of the CDR3: TGCGCCAGCAGCCCCACCGGACTTAACTATGGCTACACCTTC.

The J gene is TRBJ2-5, the V gene TRBV3-1 (or the pseudogene TRBV3-2); 7 nucleotides agree with TRBD2. Germline CDR1 LGHDT, CDR2 YNNKEL (reference sequence). This CDR3 has 13 residues. J was trimmed by 2 bases and V by 5 bases; bases with no gene match: 2. CDR3 amino acids: CASSWGLQETQYF. The CDR3 DNA is TGTGCCAGCAGCTGGGGACTACAAGAGACCCAGTACTTC.

This chain links TRBV4-1 with TRBJ1-3, with D possibly being TRBD1 (5 bases). V lost 0 bases and J lost 3, with 6 bases in between. CDR1 is MGHRA and CDR2 is YSYEKL in the germline V gene. This CDR3 comprises 14 residues. The CDR3 coding sequence is TGCGCCAGCAGCCAAGAGGGGCTTGGAAACACCATATATTTT. This codes for CASSQEGLGNTIYF.

This chain connects TRBV10-3 to TRBJ1-2; TRBD1 aligns across 8 bases. CDR1 and CDR2 (germline): ENHRY, SYGVKD. This CDR3 is built from 13 residues. With V trimmed by 7 bases and J by 6 bases, 7 bases remained unmatched. The CDR3: CAITDQGANGYTF. The CDR3 nucleotides read TGTGCCATCACGGACCAGGGGGCAAATGGCTACACCTTC.